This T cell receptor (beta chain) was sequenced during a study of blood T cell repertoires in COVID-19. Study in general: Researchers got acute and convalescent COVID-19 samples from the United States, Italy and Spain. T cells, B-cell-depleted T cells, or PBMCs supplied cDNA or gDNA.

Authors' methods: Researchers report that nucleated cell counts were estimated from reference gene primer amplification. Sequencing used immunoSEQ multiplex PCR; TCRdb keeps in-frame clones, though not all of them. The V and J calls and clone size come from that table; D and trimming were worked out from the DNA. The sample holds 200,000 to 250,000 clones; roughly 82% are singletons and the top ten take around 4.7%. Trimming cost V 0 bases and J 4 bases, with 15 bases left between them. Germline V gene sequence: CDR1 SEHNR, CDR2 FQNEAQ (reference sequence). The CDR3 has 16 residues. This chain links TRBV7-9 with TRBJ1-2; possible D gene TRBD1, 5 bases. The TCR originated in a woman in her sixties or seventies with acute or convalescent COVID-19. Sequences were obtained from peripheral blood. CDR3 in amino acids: CASSLAGTPGGYGYTF. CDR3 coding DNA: TGTGCCAGCAGCTTAGCAGGGACCCCGGGGGGCTATGGCTACACCTTC.